This TCR beta chain comes out of a study of cytomegalovirus exposure and HLA in healthy donors (dated by TCRdb to 2015 to 2018). A note on the overall study: According to an earlier analysis of several hundred of the donors, roughly 180 million T cells yielded roughly 110 million unique TCR beta sequences and around 280 Gb of sequence data. Donor age, sex, ethnicity and CMV serostatus were compiled alongside the repertoire data. Among over 350 genotyped donors of the cohort, an average of 235,054 unique TCR beta nucleotide sequences were sequenced per donor, roughly 20% of them non-productive. Roughly 5 DR-DQ haplotypes were handled as single units for association and clustering because linkage in the cohort was strong. An early release covering roughly 580 HLA-typed donors comprised 250 to 350 gigabases of sequencing data and roughly 85 million unique TCR sequences. Among the approximately 400 genotyped donors, around 81% belonged to the genetic ancestry cluster associated with self-reported Caucasian donors. HLA typing included class I and class II loci at four-digit resolution. The study used immunosequencing to profile the T cell repertoires of approximately 690 subjects and linked those repertoires to cytomegalovirus serostatus. In a later analysis, previously published TCR beta repertoires from 666 donors were re-analyzed and high-resolution HLA genotyping was added so that TCR occurrence patterns could be studied. The aim of the study was to test whether cataloging public T cell receptors could identify signatures of past pathogen exposure. A later genetic analysis used genome-wide SNP genotypes for about three fifths of the 666 donors, treating that subset as a discovery cohort. To predict cytomegalovirus infection status, the study combined high-throughput TCR immunosequencing, statistical association of individual TCRs with disease status, and machine learning. The later analysis used no new phenotypic data to find candidate immune exposures, relying instead on TCR beta sequences and their occurrence across donors. In an earlier analysis of a few hundred of the donors, high-throughput TCR beta sequencing was used to judge whether each TCR beta V gene segment behaved as functional or pseudogenic. In addition to the first cohort of approximately 670 subjects, a separate validation cohort of approximately 130 different subjects was used. The number of donors typed differed by locus, with 629-630 for A, B, C, DRB1 and DQB1, around 560 for DQA1, under 610 for DPA1, and approximately 470 for DPB1. Every discovery cohort repertoire had been produced on one sequencing platform. Results and caveats for the whole study, not just this receptor: Some 15 rarely observed V segments, including chromosome 9 orphons, were excluded from the earlier analysis of several hundred of the donors because counts were too low. The cohort was sequenced for TCR beta chains only, and without alpha or paired-chain data the features that could be detected were limited. The authors suggested that the approach could potentially be generalized to other disease states and immunological phenotypes. A cluster of highly shared sequence variants was judged likely to represent a technical artifact of the sequencing pipeline. In the study, 150 to 200 TCR beta chains were listed as associated with cytomegalovirus. Because the 87-base-pair reads could not distinguish some IMGT-functional V segments, including TRBV6-2 and TRBV6-3, those segments were excluded. Linkage disequilibrium might explain the correlated functional status among segregating V segments, but an unknown experimental factor could not be excluded. In a later analysis, TCR association rates were found to vary across HLA loci, with the most associated TCRs seen for DRB1 alleles and the fewest for HLA-C alleles. In a later analysis, around 15,000 TCR beta sequences were associated with specific HLA alleles at a false discovery rate of 0.05. In a later genetic analysis, a missense DCLRE1C variant was associated with V-gene and J-gene trimming of TCR beta chains, and the association was replicated in an independent cohort. Compared with equally common non-associated chains, HLA-associated TCR beta chains in a later analysis were more clonally expanded and had lower generation probabilities. In a later analysis, most CMV-associated TCR beta chains were found to appear HLA-restricted, with HLA associations seemingly driven largely by CMV exposure. In vitro tests confirmed that three of the cytomegalovirus-associated TCR beta chains recognize cytomegalovirus antigens. For the cohort, immune exposure information was limited to CMV serostatus. Roughly uniform sequencing depth across donors was assumed in presence/absence analyses, although this assumption may not hold. In a later analysis, several top co-occurrence clusters were reported to appear linked to parvovirus B19, influenza, CMV and Epstein-Barr virus. Most TCR sequences were observed very rarely across donors, whereas some public TCRs were present in many individuals. Assigning TCR associations to individual alleles was difficult when HLA alleles, especially DR and DQ, strongly co-occurred. The classifier was reported to diagnose cytomegalovirus status with high specificity and sensitivity in both the original cohort and the validation cohort. Because HLA typing was missing for some donors at each locus, association tests included only the typed subset. Compared with the approximately 600-donor mean, donors in an Asian-associated ancestry cluster had fewer N-insertions in productive TCRs, according to a later genetic analysis. In an earlier analysis of around 500 of the donors, most TCR beta V segments appeared in productive rearrangements about 87% or about 30% of the time, broadly matching IMGT annotations. A further reported finding was that TCR beta sequences accurately predicted the HLA-A and HLA-B alleles for most subjects in the first cohort.

From the cysteine up to the phenylalanine, the CDR3 has a length of 14 residues. Solely the CDR3 DNA is kept, with 42 bases framed from the first base. Based on the germline V gene, the CDR1 and CDR2 sequences are SGHTA and FQGNSA. V loses 3 bases, J loses 3 bases, and the germline ends lie 6 bases apart. Libraries were made using the immunoSEQ multiplex PCR assay. For the multiplex PCR, a mixture combining 60 forward primers for TCR Vbeta segments and 13 reverse primers for TCR Jbeta segments was used. Amplification of the CDR3 region of rearranged TCR beta genes was performed with a multiplex PCR assay on genomic DNA. The Illumina HiSeq System was used to sequence the amplified TCR beta libraries as 87-base-pair reads. The source study handled its data this way. In a later analysis, tens of millions of unique TCR beta chains were counted across the roughly 670 repertoires, and roughly 10 million of these chains were shared by at least two donors. Raw reads were error-corrected and collapsed into unique sequences with a nearest-neighbor algorithm that merged closely related sequences to remove PCR and sequencing errors. V, D and J gene segments were assigned by aligning CDR3 sequences to IMGT reference sequences. For a sequence to be retained, a match of at least six nucleotides was required to both a V gene segment and a J gene segment. A rearrangement was called productive if the CDR3 had no stop codons and remained in frame with V and J, and every other rearrangement was called non-productive. CDR3 was defined according to IMGT convention as the region running from the second conserved V-encoded cysteine to the conserved J-encoded phenylalanine. In an earlier analysis of approximately 500 of the donors, sequences lacking an unambiguous match to a single V gene segment were excluded. In an earlier analysis of 450 to 750 of the donors, a V segment was called functional when productive rearrangements were above 56.7%, and segregating when the standard deviation between donors exceeded 5%. A statistical classification framework was built to diagnose cytomegalovirus status from the catalog of TCR beta chain sequences. In a later analysis, TCR nucleotide sequences were compared against IMGT/GENE-DB human TR gene sequences so that V and J genes could be assigned. The TCRdist pipeline was used in a later analysis to assign CDR3 sequences and most-parsimonious VDJ recombination scenarios. In a later analysis, each TCR beta chain was defined by its CDR3 amino acid sequence together with its V-gene family, and reads lacking a unique V-gene family were excluded. To address suspected cross-contamination and a sequencing artifact, a later analysis removed around 590 highly shared, low-generation-probability nucleotide sequences. A later analysis calculated a clonal expansion index for each public chain from normalized within-repertoire ranks of inferred template counts. In a later analysis, generation probabilities were computed using a VDJ recombination model fitted to out-of-frame rearrangements, and the results were checked against IGoR. In a later analysis, hypergeometric tests were used to score TCR-TCR, TCR-HLA and TCR-CMV co-occurrence, with a repertoire-size bias correction applied to TCR pairs. False discovery rates were estimated in a later analysis by permuting HLA or CMV assignments 20 times. In a later analysis, co-occurring TCRs were grouped using DBSCAN, and TCRdist sequence similarity was added for clustering within HLA-allele-positive subsets. For co-occurrence clustering, repertoires with fewer than 30,000 or more than 120,000 public chains were excluded, along with roughly five repertoires with anomalous nucleotide sharing. TCRdb's version of the immuneACCESS table is confined to in-frame rearrangements and falls short of the full clone set. An unresolved V gene accounts for under half of the shortfall where checked; the remainder is of unknown origin. For V, J and clone size, that table is used; D and trimming come from the DNA. The sample records about 190,000 clones, about 85% of which are singletons. Clones ranked in the top ten supply less than 4.5% of the sample.

In total, about 650 healthy bone marrow donors made up the cohort. All cohort members were sampled while nominally healthy, although unrecorded immune exposures were likely present. The donor tested CMV seronegative, placing the donor among the approximately 360 seronegative members of the cohort. Every donor gave a peripheral blood sample, and the peripheral blood mononuclear cells from that sample were used for TCR beta sequencing. The Qiagen DNeasy Blood Extraction Kit was used to extract genomic DNA from the blood cell samples. For this clone: It lacks a known antigen. Per-base qualities were not stored, and no clone one base away is much larger. The sample has other DNA sequences that encode this CDR3 too.

This TCR derives from a man between 50 and 59 years old in good health and CMV-seronegative. The sequenced sample was PBMCs. The chain couples TRBV7-2 to TRBJ1-6; the D gene is perhaps TRBD1, from 6 matching bases. The CDR3 is CASSLDSYNSPLHF. The nucleotide sequence reads as follows: TGTGCCAGCAGCTTGGACAGCTATAATTCACCCCTCCACTTT.